The text below deals with one T cell receptor beta chain. Antigen specificity is unknown. This sample is part of a study of PD-1 blockade in classical Hodgkin lymphoma. Study in general: Nivolumab dosed at 3 mg/kg went to patients intravenously every 2 weeks. Study conclusions and caveats: Baseline diversity resembling that of newly diagnosed patients was seen in complete responders.

This CDR3 spans 13 amino acids. The germline CDR1 and CDR2 sequences are MDHEN and SYDVKM. Trimming took off 3 bases at V and 8 bases at J, with 13 bases between the two ends. Sequencing used immunoSEQ multiplex PCR; TCRdb keeps in-frame clones, though not all of them. The sample has approximately 98,000 clones; nearly 90% are singletons. No patient escaped relapse after autologous stem cell transplantation, and brentuximab vedotin exposure varied. Here the sequenced sample was peripheral blood mononuclear cells (PBMCs), taken before the second cycle of nivolumab. The V call is TRBV28, the J call TRBJ1-1; D is unresolved. This clonotype was obtained from a human donor with classical Hodgkin lymphoma. The CDR3 loop is CASSLAEGGEAFF. The CDR3 DNA reads as TGTGCCAGCAGTTTGGCCGAGGGAGGGGAAGCTTTCTTT.